A single sample is the source of the 22 T cell receptor beta chains below, sequenced in a study of T cell responses to AZD1222 COVID-19 vaccine listed by TCRdb under 2021. The time point label corresponds to: baseline before first vaccination. Library generation was performed with the immunoSEQ multiplex PCR assay. Here the immuneACCESS table is served through TCRdb, limited to in-frame sequences with V and J called. Missing clones are a known gap in these copies; in checked studies unresolved V genes cover under half, and the rest lacks a known reason. This sample lists roughly 150,000 clones; just over 90% were detected once. The top ten clonotypes cover 1.5% to 2% of the sample. The material was peripheral blood, obtained on day 0 of AZD1222 vaccination. Receptors were obtained from an adult in good health.

The chain uses TRBV14 and TRBJ1-2; unclear D gene. V lost 1 base, J lost 8 bases, and 11 bases lay in between. The germline CDR1 and CDR2 sequences are SGHDN and FVKESK. The CDR3 consists of 13 residues. The CDR3 spells CASSQGFLWGYTF. For the CDR3, the DNA is TGTGCCAGCAGCCAAGGATTCTTGTGGGGCTACACCTTC.

This clone has only one observation. This sequence joins TRBV27 and TRBJ2-7; possibly TRBD1 for D (6 bases). V lost 6 bases, J lost 1 base, and 7 bases lay in between. This CDR3 is built from 12 residues. Germline loops: CDR1 MNHEY, CDR2 SMNVEV (reference sequence). In nucleotides, the CDR3 is TGTGCCAGCAGGGGACATTCCTACGAGCAGTACTTC. Translation: CASRGHSYEQYF.

The chain uses TRBV30 and TRBJ2-1; TRBD2 matches 10 bases. The CDR3 runs 18 residues. The V gene's germline CDR1 is GTSNPN and CDR2 SVGIG (reference sequence). After removal of 0 bases from V and 0 bases from J, the junction contained 8 bases not matched to a gene. The CDR3 nucleotides are TGTGCCTGGAGTGTACTGGGACTAGCGTTCCGCTCCTACAATGAGCAGTTCTTC. It translates to CAWSVLGLAFRSYNEQFF.

CDR3 region: CASSQEDTEGPANQETQYF. The CDR3 DNA is TGTGCCAGCAGCCAAGAAGACACCGAAGGGCCGGCTAATCAAGAGACCCAGTACTTC. The chain carries TRBV4-2 and TRBJ2-5; D unclear. From germline, CDR1 is LGHNA and CDR2 YNFKEQ. V lost 0 bases, J lost 2 bases, and 22 bases lay in between. This CDR3 is 19 amino acids long.

This clone has just one count. The rearrangement links TRBV2 to TRBJ1-5; 8 bases map to TRBD1. Germline trimming cut 6 bases from V and 5 bases from J; bases unmatched to any gene: 9. Germline values: CDR1 SNHLY, CDR2 FYNNEI. The CDR3 runs 15 residues. CDR3 coding DNA: TGTGCCAGCAGCCCCAGGACAGGGAGTCATCAGCCCCAGCATTTT. Protein: CASSPRTGSHQPQHF.

This clone was seen only once. The chain joins TRBV5-5 to TRBJ2-7, with D perhaps given as TRBD1 or TRBD2 (5 bases each). The CDR3 consists of 12 residues. Germline assignment: CDR1 SGHKS and CDR2 YYEKEE (reference sequence). Deletions cut 4 bases from V and 4 bases from J, with 9 bases between. CDR3 coding DNA: TGTGCCAGCAGCGGGACCTGGTACGAGCAGTACTTC. Translation: CASSGTWYEQYF.

The chain links TRBV27 to TRBJ2-3; TRBD2 agrees at 9 bases. Trimming took 3 bases from V and 4 from J; bases not matched to a gene: 5. Germline CDR1 MNHEY, CDR2 SMNVEV (reference sequence). CDR3 size: 15 residues. The CDR3: CASSFSGSLSDTQYF. The CDR3 nucleotides are TGTGCCAGCAGTTTTAGCGGGAGTTTATCAGATACGCAGTATTTT.

In its sample, this clone was seen once. CDR3 nucleotides: TGTGCCAGCAGTTTGGTGCTATTCTATGGCTACACCTTC. Its protein product is CASSLVLFYGYTF. The chain joins TRBV28 to TRBJ1-2; D is ambiguous. The length of the CDR3 is 13 residues. Germline V gives CDR1 MDHEN, CDR2 SYDVKM. V was clipped by 3 bases and J by 4 bases, with 9 bases between them.

This chain links TRBV7-2 with TRBJ2-3; 12 bases are shared with TRBD2. V lost 5 bases and J lost 4; bases outside the gene matches: 13. The CDR3 consists of 18 residues. Germline V gives CDR1 SGHTA, CDR2 FQGNSA. The CDR3 sequence is CASSHRASGRANADTQYF. The DNA of the CDR3 is TGTGCCAGCAGCCACCGGGCTAGCGGGAGGGCCAATGCAGATACGCAGTATTTT.

The chain combines TRBV14 with TRBJ1-2; D perhaps matches TRBD1 (6 bases). Germline V gene data show CDR1 as SGHDN and CDR2 as FVKESK. CDR3 size: 13 residues. The germline V and J ends were trimmed by 6 bases and 7 bases, with 15 bases remaining between them. The CDR3 loop is CASSIGTGSGYTF. In nucleotides, the CDR3 is TGTGCCAGCAGTATTGGAACAGGGTCTGGCTACACCTTC.

This chain joins TRBV29-1 and TRBJ2-7; 8 nucleotides match TRBD1. In germline, CDR1 is SQVTM, CDR2 ANQGSEA. The CDR3 is made up of 15 amino acids. V shed 1 base, J shed 4 bases, and the junction held 9 bases outside the gene matches. The CDR3 reads CSVEGRDRPGYEQYF. The CDR3 coding sequence is TGCAGCGTTGAAGGCCGGGACAGGCCAGGATACGAGCAGTACTTC.

This chain connects TRBV5-8 to TRBJ1-2; D unresolved. V was clipped by 2 bases and J by 2 bases, with 10 bases between them. The length of the CDR3 is 14 residues. Germline CDR1 reads SGHTS; CDR2 reads YDEGEE. CDR3 nucleotide sequence: TGTGCCAGCAGCTTAACCGATACGAACTATGGCTACACCTTC. Translated: CASSLTDTNYGYTF.

The genes are TRBV6-2 or TRBV6-3 and TRBJ1-6; D possibly corresponds to TRBD1 (6 bases). Per the germline V gene, CDR1 is MNHEY and CDR2 is SVGEGT. The CDR3 is 14 amino acids. V lost 4 bases to trimming and J lost 6 bases, with 10 bases between them. As DNA, the CDR3 is TGTGCCAGCAGTTCGACAGGTCGTAATTCACCCCTCCACTTT. Its translation is CASSSTGRNSPLHF.

The chain is built from TRBV27 and TRBJ1-2, with D perhaps TRBD1 (5 bases). V was clipped by 0 bases and J by 4 bases, with 12 bases between them. CDR1 MNHEY and CDR2 SMNVEV come from the germline V gene (reference sequence). The CDR3 covers 15 residues. The CDR3 nucleotides are TGTGCCAGCAGTTTATCGCCTGGCGGGGGCTATGGCTACACCTTC. Its protein product is CASSLSPGGGYGYTF.

This chain uses TRBV29-1 with TRBJ2-3; a possible D gene is TRBD1 (6 bases). V was shortened by 7 bases and J by 4 bases, with 15 bases between the two germline ends. The CDR3 has 13 amino acids. Germline CDR1 SQVTM, CDR2 ANQGSEA. DNA for the CDR3: TGCAGCGCGGAGGCAGGGGTGGCAGATACGCAGTATTTT. Its protein product is CSAEAGVADTQYF.

This clone came up a few times. The chain is built from TRBV15 and TRBJ1-2, with 7 bases that match TRBD1. CDR1 is LNHNV, CDR2 YYDKDF, per germline (reference sequence). Losses at the gene ends were 2 bases for V and 7 bases for J; bases not matched to a gene: 4. The CDR3 length is 13 residues. CDR3 sequence (DNA): TGTGCCACCAGCAGACCCGACAGGGCTGGCTACACCTTC. It is translated as CATSRPDRAGYTF.

In this sample, this clone turned up once. The gene calls are TRBV25-1 and TRBJ2-5; D not certain. Germline lookup yields CDR1 MGHDK and CDR2 SYGVNS. V lost 1 base to trimming and J lost 3 bases, with 6 bases between them. CDR3 length equals 13 residues. DNA for the CDR3: TGTGCCAGCAGTGAATTCGGAAAAGAGACCCAGTACTTC. Translated, it gives CASSEFGKETQYF.

This clone came up once. V and J are TRBV11-1 and TRBJ2-7; D unresolved. Germline CDR1 is SGHAT and CDR2 is FQDESV (reference sequence). V lost 2 bases, J lost 6 bases, and 11 bases lay in between. The CDR3 runs 13 residues. The CDR3 protein is CASSLRQNLEQYF. The CDR3 DNA sequence: TGTGCCAGCAGCTTACGTCAAAATCTCGAGCAGTACTTC.

The V call is TRBV28, the J call TRBJ1-1; D is ambiguous. This CDR3 spans 11 amino acids. Trimming took 3 bases from V and 4 from J, leaving 3 bases between them. CDR1 is MDHEN and CDR2 is SYDVKM in the germline V gene. The CDR3 here is CASSFPTEAFF. CDR3 nucleotides: TGTGCCAGCAGTTTTCCCACTGAAGCTTTCTTT.

This chain connects TRBV25-1 to TRBJ1-2, with a tentative D call TRBD1 (6 bases). Trimming left V 2 bases short and J 0 bases short, with 10 bases between. This CDR3 spans 15 amino acids. Germline V gene sequence: CDR1 MGHDK, CDR2 SYGVNS. CDR3 nucleotide sequence: TGTGCCAGCAGTGAAGGGACACGAGCTAACTATGGCTACACCTTC. This encodes CASSEGTRANYGYTF.

This chain joins TRBV5-1 and TRBJ2-2, with 10 bases that match TRBD2. Per germline, CDR1 SGHRS and CDR2 YFSETQ. J was trimmed by 2 bases and V by 2 bases; bases with no gene match: 6. There are 17 residues in the CDR3. The CDR3 protein is CASSLRPSGSNTGELFF. The CDR3 DNA is TGCGCCAGCAGCTTAAGGCCTAGCGGGAGCAACACCGGGGAGCTGTTTTTT.

The chain carries TRBV4-3 and TRBJ1-1; unclear D gene. Trimming left V 0 bases short and J 1 base short, with 9 bases between. There are 15 residues in the CDR3. Germline V CDR1 and CDR2: LGHNA, YSLEER. The CDR3: CASSQDWLKNTEAFF. DNA for the CDR3: TGCGCCAGCAGCCAAGATTGGCTGAAGAACACTGAAGCTTTCTTT.